This T cell receptor beta chain was captured in a study of T cell changes during pregnancy in multiple sclerosis. TCRdb's copy holds only in-frame clones and misses some; the assay was immunoSEQ multiplex PCR. The repertoire has approximately 96,000 clones, just over 90% of them found once; the top ten carry around 2.1%. From germline, CDR1 is MNHEY and CDR2 SMNVEV (reference sequence). The J segment lost 2 bases and the V segment lost 3 bases, leaving 0 bases of the junction unmatched. CDR3 length: 15 residues. This TCR was sampled from a female donor in good health, enrolled as a control in a pregnancy study. The chain carries TRBV27 and TRBJ2-1; 11 nucleotides agree with TRBD2. The source material was peripheral blood, sampled after pregnancy. This CDR3 is CASSLGLAAYNEQFF. The CDR3 region has the DNA TGTGCCAGCAGTTTGGGACTAGCGGCCTACAATGAGCAGTTCTTC.